The 2 T cell receptor beta chains listed next were all sequenced from one sample in a study of blood T cells in healthy people across ages. A second roughly 6 to 12 cycle PCR used barcoded and J-beta primers. In TCRdb, the 5' RACE reads were re-called with MiXCR into one record per CDR3 protein. The data show around 990,000 distinct CDR3 sequences, approximately 38% seen once. Sequencing input: blood. Every receptor here comes from a young man in good health.

This clonotype turned up a few times. The chain couples TRBV7-9 to TRBJ2-1, with 8 positions matching TRBD2. V lost 2 bases and J lost 8; bases outside the gene matches: 8. CDR1 SEHNR and CDR2 FQNEAQ come from the germline V gene (reference sequence). CDR3 size: 15 residues. The CDR3 DNA is TGTGCCAGCAGCTTACCCGGGGGGGGTATTTATGAGCAGTTCTTC. Its protein product is CASSLPGGGIYEQFF.

The chain joins TRBV11-2 to TRBJ2-2, with D perhaps being TRBD1 or TRBD2 (5 bases each). Per germline, CDR1 SGHAT and CDR2 FQNNGV. The CDR3 extends over 17 amino acids. V was trimmed by 3 bases and J by 4 bases, leaving 18 bases between them. CDR3 in DNA: TGTGCCAGCAGCTTCGGGGTTGGACAATTAAGCACCGGGGAGCTGTTTTTT. Amino acid sequence: CASSFGVGQLSTGELFF.